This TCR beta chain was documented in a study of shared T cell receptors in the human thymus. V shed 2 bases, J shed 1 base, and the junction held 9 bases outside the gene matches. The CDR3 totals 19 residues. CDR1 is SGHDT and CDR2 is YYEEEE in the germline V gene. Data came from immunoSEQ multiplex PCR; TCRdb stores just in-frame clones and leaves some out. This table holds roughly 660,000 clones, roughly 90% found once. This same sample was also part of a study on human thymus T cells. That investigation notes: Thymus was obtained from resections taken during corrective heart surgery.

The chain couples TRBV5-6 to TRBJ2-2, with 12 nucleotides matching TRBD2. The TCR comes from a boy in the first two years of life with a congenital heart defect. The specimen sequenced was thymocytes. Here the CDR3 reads CASSFQTSGRIWNTGELFF. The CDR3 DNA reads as TGTGCCAGCAGCTTCCAGACTAGCGGGAGAATCTGGAACACCGGGGAGCTGTTTTTT.